A single sample is the source of the 31 T cell receptor beta chains below, sequenced in a study of radiation and T cells in renal cell carcinoma. Profiling relied on immunoSEQ multiplex PCR, and the TCRdb table lists in-frame clones only, not all of them. The sample carries 90,000 to 100,000 clones, roughly 84% recorded once. Time point indicated: blood 4 weeks post-SBRT, at nephrectomy. Treatment here: 15 Gy SBRT to primary tumor, nephrectomy 4 weeks later. This specimen consisted of blood, obtained from a patient whose treatment included radiotherapy and nephrectomy. These receptors all stem from a man in his sixties with renal cell carcinoma.

In this sample, this clone turned up once. The chain is built from TRBV9 and TRBJ1-6; tentative D call: TRBD1 (5 bases). CDR1 and CDR2 (germline): SGDLS, YYNGEE. The V gene lost 4 bases and the J gene lost 9 bases, with 11 bases spanning the gap. The length of the CDR3 is 13 residues. DNA for the CDR3: TGTGCCAGCAGCCTCCTGGGGGGTTCACCCCTCCACTTT. Amino acids: CASSLLGGSPLHF.

The V call is TRBV18, the J call TRBJ2-7, with D tentatively TRBD2 (5 bases). CDR1 and CDR2 (germline): KGHSH, LQKENI. Deletions cut 5 bases from V and 6 bases from J, with 14 bases between. This CDR3 is 13 amino acids long. The DNA for the CDR3 is TGTGCCAGCTCAGGAACAGAGGGCTCCGAGCAGTACTTC. Translated: CASSGTEGSEQYF.

This sequence joins TRBV9 and TRBJ2-3; possible D gene TRBD2, 5 bases. V was pared by 2 bases and J by 1 base, with 11 bases between. Looked up from germline, CDR1 is SGDLS and CDR2 is YYNGEE. There are 15 residues in the CDR3. CDR3: CASSVNTGGTDTQYF. For the CDR3, the DNA is TGTGCCAGCAGCGTCAACACCGGGGGCACAGATACGCAGTATTTT.

V and J are TRBV27 and TRBJ1-5; 7 bases fit TRBD1. The germline V gene encodes CDR1 MNHEY and CDR2 SMNVEV (reference sequence). The CDR3 is 16 residues long. Unmatched junction bases numbered 9, after V lost 5 bases and J lost 2 bases. The CDR3 DNA sequence: TGTGCCAGCAGTCCTCTATTCGACAGGGGCAATCAGCCCCAGCATTTT. Translation: CASSPLFDRGNQPQHF.

J is TRBJ2-7 and V is TRBV10-2, with 8 bases fitting TRBD2. The CDR3 extends over 15 amino acids. The junction had 8 bases not matched to a gene; V was cut back by 6 bases and J by 1 base. The germline V gene encodes CDR1 WSHSY and CDR2 SAAADI. The CDR3 nucleotides read TGCGCCAGCAGGGACTCTGGGACTAGTTCCTACGAGCAGTACTTC. Translation gives CASRDSGTSSYEQYF.

The V call is TRBV10-1, the J call TRBJ2-1; no clear D gene. The germline gives CDR1 WNHNN, CDR2 SYGVQD (reference sequence). Trimming pared 7 bases from V and 6 bases from J, leaving 13 bases between. The CDR3 covers 13 residues. The CDR3 DNA follows: TGCGCCAGCATGCCGGGCGGAACCAATGAGCAGTTCTTC. This translates into CASMPGGTNEQFF.

V gene TRBV5-6 combines with J gene TRBJ1-1, with D maybe TRBD1 (6 bases). This CDR3 has 16 amino acids. The germline V gene has CDR1 SGHDT and CDR2 YYEEEE. The germline V and J ends were trimmed by 4 bases and 1 base, with 17 bases remaining between them. The CDR3 nucleotides are TGTGCCAGCAGCGGAAACAGGGTACTAAAGAACACTGAAGCTTTCTTT. Amino acids: CASSGNRVLKNTEAFF. Combining the CDR3 with reference TRBV5-6 and TRBJ1-1 gives the whole variable domain DAGVTQSPTHLIKTRGQQVTLRCSPKSGHDTVSWYQQALGQGPQFIFQYYEEEERQRGNFPDRFSGHQFPNYSSELNVNALLLGDSALYLCASSGNRVLKNTEAFFGQGTRLTVV.

CDR3 in amino acids: CASSANTRSGANVLTF. The CDR3 coding sequence is TGTGCCAGCAGCGCCAACACCCGCTCTGGGGCCAACGTCCTGACTTTC. The V and J genes are TRBV5-5 and TRBJ2-6, with D unresolved. The CDR3 is 16 amino acids. V lost 4 bases and J lost 0, with 11 bases in between. Germline lookup yields CDR1 SGHKS and CDR2 YYEKEE (reference sequence).

This clone was observed once. The rearrangement uses TRBV6-1 and TRBJ2-3; no reliable D call. Per germline, CDR1 MNHNS and CDR2 SASEGT. V shed 6 bases and J shed 1 base, with 11 bases lying between them. The CDR3 is 14 amino acids. Here the CDR3 DNA reads TGTGCCAGCAGCGAGAATCCGCGCACAGATACGCAGTATTTT. It specifies CASSENPRTDTQYF.

This chain links TRBV27 with TRBJ2-1; 10 bases agree with TRBD1. The CDR3 spans 16 residues. Germline-derived CDR1 and CDR2 are MNHEY and SMNVEV (reference sequence). Trimming removed 4 bases from V and 5 bases from J; junction bases left unmatched: 8. Here the CDR3 reads CASSSPGQGSHNEQFF. For the CDR3, the DNA is TGTGCCAGCAGTTCCCCGGGACAGGGGAGTCACAATGAGCAGTTCTTC.

This chain uses TRBV5-6 with TRBJ1-2; TRBD1 might be the D (5 bases). V was trimmed by 5 bases and J by 2 bases, leaving 10 bases between them. This CDR3 spans 13 amino acids. The germline gives CDR1 SGHDT, CDR2 YYEEEE. The CDR3 sequence: CASSRTRNYGYTF. In nucleotides, the CDR3 is TGTGCCAGCAGTCGGACACGGAACTATGGCTACACCTTC.

Only a few counts were recorded for this clone. The chain links TRBV5-6 to TRBJ1-5; 9 bases fit TRBD1. Trimming cost V 4 bases and J 7 bases; bases outside gene matches: 3. CDR3 length: 13 residues. Germline assignment: CDR1 SGHDT and CDR2 YYEEEE. DNA for the CDR3: TGTGCCAGCAGCACGGACAGGGGCCAGCCCCAGCATTTT. It yields the protein CASSTDRGQPQHF.

The genes are TRBV7-8 and TRBJ1-1; weak D call: TRBD1 (5 bases). The CDR3 extends over 15 amino acids. Per germline, CDR1 SGHVS and CDR2 FQNEAQ. V was pared by 1 base and J by 4 bases, with 13 bases between. The CDR3 DNA reads as TGTGCCAGCAGCTTAGGGGCAGGGTCGGGCACTGAAGCTTTCTTT. Protein product: CASSLGAGSGTEAFF. The entire variable domain, with the rest obtained from reference TRBV7-8 and TRBJ1-1, is as follows: GAGVSQSPRYKVAKRGQDVALRCDPISGHVSLFWYQQALGQGPEFLTYFQNEAQLDKSGLPSDRFFAERPEGSVSTLKIQRTQQEDSAVYLCASSLGAGSGTEAFFGQGTRLTVV.

The genes are TRBV11-1 and TRBJ2-1; D call uncertain. The V and J ends lost 2 bases and 10 bases respectively, with 15 bases between them. The CDR3 length is 14 residues. From germline, CDR1 is SGHAT and CDR2 FQDESV (reference sequence). The CDR3 loop is CASSLTYNVKEQFF. The DNA of the CDR3 is TGTGCCAGCAGCTTAACCTATAACGTGAAAGAGCAGTTCTTC.

This rearrangement joins TRBV7-8 to TRBJ2-7, with 7 bases that match TRBD1. Losses at the gene ends were 3 bases for V and 9 bases for J; bases not matched to a gene: 8. Germline CDR1 SGHVS, CDR2 FQNEAQ. The length of the CDR3 is 13 residues. CDR3: CASSFDRASGQYF. The CDR3 DNA follows: TGTGCCAGCAGCTTTGACAGGGCCTCTGGGCAGTACTTC.

The CDR3: CASSLESGGHTEAFF. For the CDR3, the DNA is TGTGCCAGCAGTTTAGAATCGGGGGGACACACTGAAGCTTTCTTT. V and J are TRBV28 and TRBJ1-1; D is perhaps TRBD1 (5 bases). Germline V lookup: CDR1 MDHEN, CDR2 SYDVKM. CDR3 length equals 15 residues. V was cut by 2 bases and J by 3 bases, with 13 bases left in between. The whole variable domain, filled in from reference TRBV28 and TRBJ1-1, reads DVKVTQSSRYLVKRTGEKVFLECVQDMDHENMFWYRQDPGLGLRLIYFSYDVKMKEKGDIPEGYSVSREKKERFSLILESASTNQTSMYLCASSLESGGHTEAFFGQGTRLTVV.

This clone showed up just a few times. J is TRBJ1-4 and V is TRBV11-2; D is perhaps TRBD1 (5 bases). V was clipped by 3 bases and J by 1 base, with 12 bases between them. The CDR3 extends over 16 amino acids. Germline CDR1 and CDR2: SGHAT and FQNNGV. CDR3 amino acids: CASSFRPGGTNEKLFF. CDR3 coding DNA: TGTGCCAGCAGCTTTCGGCCTGGGGGAACTAATGAAAAACTGTTTTTT.

The rearrangement links TRBV4-1 to TRBJ1-6, with 11 bases identical to TRBD1. V dropped 1 base and J dropped 10; count of bases not matched to a gene: 9. Germline V CDR1 and CDR2: MGHRA, YSYEKL. There are 17 residues in the CDR3. The CDR3 region is CASSQGTGGGLGSPLHF. The CDR3 DNA sequence: TGCGCCAGCAGCCAAGGGACAGGGGGCGGATTAGGGTCACCCCTCCACTTT.

The genes are TRBV7-2 and TRBJ2-4; no definite D call. The length of the CDR3 is 14 residues. CDR1 and CDR2 (germline): SGHTA, FQGNSA. Trimming took 1 base from V and 8 from J, leaving 12 bases between them. CDR3 sequence: CASSLVGRGDIQYF. The CDR3 DNA sequence: TGTGCCAGCAGCTTAGTCGGCAGAGGCGACATTCAGTACTTC. Full variable domain (remainder filled in from reference TRBV7-2 and TRBJ2-4): GAGVSQSPSNKVTEKGKDVELRCDPISGHTALYWYRQSLGQGLEFLIYFQGNSAPDKSGLPSDRFSAERTGGSVSTLTIQRTQQEDSAVYLCASSLVGRGDIQYFGAGTRLSVL.

CDR3 sequence: CASSPGLNTGELFF. CDR3 nucleotides: TGTGCCAGCAGCCCGGGACTGAACACCGGGGAGCTGTTTTTT. The rearrangement links TRBV27 to TRBJ2-2; tentatively, D is TRBD2 (6 bases). The V and J ends lost 6 bases and 1 base respectively, with 9 bases between them. Per germline, CDR1 MNHEY and CDR2 SMNVEV (reference sequence). The CDR3 consists of 14 residues.

This clone is a singleton in its sample. This chain links TRBV7-9 with TRBJ1-4; the D gene is possibly TRBD1 (5 bases). Trimming left V 5 bases short and J 4 bases short, with 14 bases between. The CDR3 is 15 residues long. Germline lookup yields CDR1 SEHNR and CDR2 FQNEAQ (reference sequence). CDR3 nucleotide sequence: TGTGCCAGCAGCAGAACCCAGGGCATTAATGAAAAACTGTTTTTT. It is translated as CASSRTQGINEKLFF.

The chain employs TRBV13 and TRBJ2-5; TRBD2 is a possible D gene (6 bases). CDR3 length: 14 residues. Trimming shortened V by 8 bases and J by 5 bases, and 18 bases separated the two germline ends. In germline, CDR1 is PRHDT, CDR2 FYEKMQ (reference sequence). The CDR3 sequence: CASARRVDGETQYF. The DNA of the CDR3 is TGTGCCAGCGCCCGGAGGGTAGACGGCGAGACCCAGTACTTC.

This chain uses TRBV5-1 with TRBJ1-1; D gene uncertain. From germline, CDR1 is SGHRS and CDR2 YFSETQ. The CDR3 is 16 residues long. Trimming removed 2 bases at V and 2 bases at J, with 16 bases between. CDR3 sequence reads: CASSLFGSQGNTEAFF. In DNA form, the CDR3 reads TGCGCCAGCAGCTTATTCGGCTCTCAAGGAAACACTGAAGCTTTCTTT.

The chain carries TRBV5-4 and TRBJ2-3; 11 nucleotides agree with TRBD2. The CDR3 has 17 amino acids. Germline-derived CDR1 and CDR2 are SGHNT and YYREEE (reference sequence). Germline trimming cut 0 bases from V and 3 bases from J; bases unmatched to any gene: 6. The CDR3 DNA reads TGTGCCAGCAGCTTGGATAGACGGACTAGCGGGACAGATACGCAGTATTTT. Encoded protein: CASSLDRRTSGTDTQYF.

This chain links TRBV6-6 with TRBJ2-3; a possible D gene is TRBD1 (5 bases). From germline, CDR1 is MNHNY and CDR2 SVGAGI (reference sequence). The CDR3 has 16 amino acids. V dropped 2 bases and J dropped 0 bases, with 12 bases sitting between them. In DNA form, the CDR3 reads TGTGCCAGCAGTTACCCAAGGGGTCAAAGCACAGATACGCAGTATTTT. Translation: CASSYPRGQSTDTQYF.

The chain recombines TRBV6-1 with TRBJ2-7; D is unresolved. The CDR3 loop spans 13 amino acids. CDR1 and CDR2 (germline): MNHNS, SASEGT. Trimming cost V 7 bases and J 4 bases, with 14 bases left between them. CDR3 in DNA: TGTGCCAGCACGGACCCGGCTCCTTACGAGCAGTACTTC. It yields the protein CASTDPAPYEQYF.

The chain employs TRBV6-1 and TRBJ2-1; the match to TRBD2 covers 8 bases. The J segment lost 7 bases and the V segment lost 0 bases, leaving 8 bases of the junction unmatched. This CDR3 is built from 16 residues. Looked up from germline, CDR1 is MNHNS and CDR2 is SASEGT. CDR3 sequence reads: CASSEALSSSGNEQFF. The DNA for the CDR3 is TGTGCCAGCAGTGAAGCGCTGAGTTCTAGCGGGAATGAGCAGTTCTTC.

A note on this clone: Here the CDR3 omits its conserved ending phenylalanine or tryptophan, so a read error is the likely source. It is unclear where the CDR3 begins or ends on the DNA, so no DNA is shown, and the CDR3 is as TCRdb lists it. The V gene is TRBV20-1, the J gene TRBJ1-1. Germline V gives CDR1 DFQATT, CDR2 SNEGSKA (reference sequence). The length of the CDR3 is 10 amino acids, counting both ends. The CDR3 loop is CSAPGGTGRI.

This clone came up a few times. The V call is TRBV5-1, the J call TRBJ2-7, with TRBD2 matching 16 bases. Looked up from germline, CDR1 is SGHRS and CDR2 is YFSETQ. V trimming: 4 bases; J trimming: 7 bases; junction bases outside the gene matches: 5. The CDR3 is 15 amino acids. The CDR3 DNA reads TGCGCCAGCAGCGGGACTAGCGGGAGGGGTCAGGAGCAGTACTTC. It specifies CASSGTSGRGQEQYF.

The chain's CDR3 is CASSPGPNEKLFF. The CDR3 nucleotides are TGTGCCAGCAGCCCGGGACCTAATGAAAAACTGTTTTTT. The chain combines TRBV11-2 with TRBJ1-4, with D possibly being TRBD1 (5 bases). This CDR3 has 13 amino acids. The V gene lost 5 bases and the J gene lost 3 bases, with 7 bases spanning the gap. The germline gives CDR1 SGHAT, CDR2 FQNNGV.

The rearrangement links TRBV19 to TRBJ2-7; 10 bases fit TRBD2. Per germline, CDR1 LNHDA and CDR2 SQIVND (reference sequence). This CDR3 spans 15 amino acids. The V and J ends lost 1 base and 4 bases, in that order; junction bases with no gene match: 4. Here the CDR3 reads CASSIVLAGLYEQYF. The DNA for the CDR3 is TGTGCCAGTAGTATAGTACTAGCGGGGCTATACGAGCAGTACTTC.